The 32 T cell receptor beta chains below all came from one sample that was sequenced in a study of blood T cell repertoires in COVID-19 (dated by TCRdb to 2018 to 2020). The method behind the library was the immunoSEQ multiplex PCR assay. TCRdb carries this immuneACCESS record with in-frame sequences only. Its versions omit some clonotypes, under half of them owing to an unresolved V gene in the studies checked, with the rest unexplained. For this sample there are 200,000 to 300,000 clones; roughly 79% appear just once. The leading ten clones occupy 6% to 8% of the sample. The sample taken for sequencing was peripheral blood. The receptor set was obtained from a woman older than 75 with COVID-19, enrolled during active disease.

For the CDR3, the DNA is TGTGCCAGCAGTCGACAGAACAGCGAAGCTTTCTTT. This translates into CASSRQNSEAFF. This chain uses TRBV25-1 with TRBJ1-1; perhaps TRBD1 as D (5 bases). The V and J ends lost 5 bases and 8 bases respectively, with 12 bases between them. CDR1 MGHDK and CDR2 SYGVNS come from the germline V gene. There are 12 residues in the CDR3.

This chain connects TRBV6-5 to TRBJ1-5, with a weak D call TRBD1 (5 bases). Germline values: CDR1 MNHEY, CDR2 SVGAGI. The CDR3 sequence is 15 residues long. The V end lost 3 bases, the J end lost 2 bases, and 11 bases lay between the germline ends. The CDR3 DNA sequence: TGTGCCAGCAGTTATAATGGGGGGGGCAATCAGCCCCAGCATTTT. Residues: CASSYNGGGNQPQHF.

The V and J genes are TRBV19 and TRBJ2-5; TRBD2 aligns across 8 bases. Unmatched junction bases numbered 6, after V lost 4 bases and J lost 2 bases. The CDR3 totals 15 residues. Germline V CDR1 and CDR2: LNHDA, SQIVND (reference sequence). CDR3 sequence: CASSTPRGGQETQYF. The CDR3 nucleotides read TGTGCCAGTAGTACACCTCGGGGGGGACAAGAGACCCAGTACTTC.

The rearrangement joins TRBV27 to TRBJ2-2, with TRBD1 identical over 10 bases. With V trimmed by 2 bases and J by 7 bases, 10 bases remained unmatched. CDR1 and CDR2 from the germline V gene are MNHEY and SMNVEV (reference sequence). The CDR3 length is 17 residues. DNA for the CDR3: TGTGCCAGCAGTTTACCGAAGACAGGGGGCATTGGCGGGGAGCTGTTTTTT. It translates to CASSLPKTGGIGGELFF.

This clone appeared a few times. The gene calls are TRBV15 and TRBJ1-2, with D tentatively TRBD1 (5 bases). The V gene's germline CDR1 is LNHNV and CDR2 YYDKDF (reference sequence). CDR3 length: 13 amino acids. V shed 5 bases and J shed 5 bases, with 12 bases lying between them. The CDR3 region is CATSGGTGYGYTF. The CDR3 DNA follows: TGTGCCACCAGCGGCGGGACGGGTTATGGCTACACCTTC. Complete variable domain (other parts from reference TRBV15 and TRBJ1-2): DAMVIQNPRYQVTQFGKPVTLSCSQTLNHNVMYWYQQKSSQAPKLLFHYYDKDFNNEADTPDNFQSRRPNTSFCFLDIRSPGLGDTAMYLCATSGGTGYGYTFGSGTRLTVV.

The chain links TRBV18 to TRBJ2-3, with D uncertain. The CDR3 extends over 13 amino acids. Germline assignment: CDR1 KGHSH and CDR2 LQKENI. Between the trimmed V and J ends, which lost 0 bases and 6 bases, there was a span of 7 bases. CDR3 loop: CASSPPSQDTQYF. The DNA for the CDR3 is TGTGCCAGCTCACCACCGTCTCAGGATACGCAGTATTTT.

This clone was counted ten times or more. The chain carries TRBV6-5 and TRBJ1-2; D is possibly TRBD1 (5 bases). CDR3 size: 15 residues. The germline V gene encodes CDR1 MNHEY and CDR2 SVGAGI. V lost 6 bases and J 6 bases, leaving 20 bases between the germline ends. The CDR3 sequence is CASSIGTADTNGYTF. CDR3 nucleotides: TGTGCCAGCAGCATCGGGACTGCCGACACTAATGGCTACACCTTC.

This clone appeared once. V usage is TRBV27 and J usage is TRBJ2-3; 9 positions agree with TRBD2. The J segment lost 2 bases and the V segment lost 6 bases, leaving 6 bases of the junction unmatched. Germline lookup yields CDR1 MNHEY and CDR2 SMNVEV (reference sequence). This CDR3 region has 15 residues. The CDR3 nucleotides read TGTGCCAGCAGGCGAGCGGGGGGACTCACAGATACGCAGTATTTT. This translates into CASRRAGGLTDTQYF.

The V call is TRBV19, the J call TRBJ1-1, with 7 bases identical to TRBD1. Germline values: CDR1 LNHDA, CDR2 SQIVND (reference sequence). Trimming cost V 6 bases and J 0 bases; bases outside gene matches: 4. The CDR3 is 14 amino acids. CDR3 coding DNA: TGTGCCAGTAGGCGAGGGGGCTTGAACACTGAAGCTTTCTTT. Translated: CASRRGGLNTEAFF.

CDR3 sequence reads: CASLAGGTEDTQYF. The CDR3 DNA sequence: TGTGCCAGCCTAGCGGGGGGGACGGAAGATACGCAGTATTTT. The genes are TRBV6-5 and TRBJ2-3, with TRBD2 matching 12 bases. The germline CDR1 and CDR2 sequences are MNHEY and SVGAGI. Losses at the gene ends were 8 bases for V and 5 bases for J; bases not matched to a gene: 5. The length of the CDR3 is 14 residues.

This chain joins TRBV6-2 or TRBV6-3 and TRBJ2-1, with TRBD2 identical over 10 bases. The CDR3 runs 15 residues. The V gene end was trimmed by 6 bases and the J gene end by 8 bases; junction bases not matched to a gene: 10. Germline V lookup: CDR1 MNHEY, CDR2 SVGEGT. The CDR3 nucleotides are TGTGCCAGCAGCCCAGCGGGAGGGCCAGGGTATGAGCAGTTCTTC. Residues: CASSPAGGPGYEQFF.

V and J are TRBV2 and TRBJ2-7, with D possibly matching TRBD2 (5 bases). This CDR3 region has 13 residues. V gave up 9 bases and J gave up 5 bases, with 17 bases separating them. Germline values: CDR1 SNHLY, CDR2 FYNNEI. CDR3: CASSRELYNEQYF. For the CDR3, the DNA is TGTGCCAGTTCGAGGGAGCTATACAACGAGCAGTACTTC.

The chain is built from TRBV30 and TRBJ1-2; maybe TRBD1 (5 bases). The CDR3 consists of 14 residues. The V end was cut by 0 bases, the J end by 4 bases, with 12 bases between. Germline V CDR1 and CDR2: GTSNPN, SVGIG (reference sequence). The CDR3 sequence: CAWSVRLDSYGYTF. As DNA, the CDR3 is TGTGCCTGGAGTGTACGGTTAGACAGCTATGGCTACACCTTC.

This clone was seen only once. The rearrangement uses TRBV6-1 and TRBJ1-5; TRBD1 matches 7 bases. The CDR3 sequence is 14 residues long. Germline-derived CDR1 and CDR2 are MNHNS and SASEGT. J gave up 6 bases and V 2 bases, and 4 bases lay outside the gene matches. The CDR3 sequence: CASSEKGAGQPQHF. CDR3 DNA sequence: TGTGCCAGCAGTGAAAAGGGGGCCGGTCAGCCCCAGCATTTT.

This clone is a singleton in its sample. The V gene is TRBV9, the J gene TRBJ1-3; 7 bases match TRBD1. This CDR3 is built from 14 residues. V dropped 3 bases and J dropped 4; count of bases not matched to a gene: 4. Germline assignment: CDR1 SGDLS and CDR2 YYNGEE. The CDR3 is CASSAGTAGNTIYF. The CDR3 DNA sequence: TGTGCCAGCAGCGCCGGGACAGCAGGAAACACCATATATTTT. The full variable domain, with the rest looked up from reference TRBV9 and TRBJ1-3, is DSGVTQTPKHLITATGQRVTLRCSPRSGDLSVYWYQQSLDQGLQFLIQYYNGEERAKGNILERFSAQQFPDLHSELNLSSLELGDSALYFCASSAGTAGNTIYFGEGSWLTVV.

The V and J genes are TRBV28 and TRBJ2-7; tentatively, D is TRBD2 (6 bases). The ends were cut back, 5 bases at V and 3 bases at J, with 11 bases in the middle. This CDR3 has 13 amino acids. Germline loops: CDR1 MDHEN, CDR2 SYDVKM. The DNA for the CDR3 is TGTGCCAGCAGTACTCCTAGCGACTACGAGCAGTACTTC. It yields the protein CASSTPSDYEQYF.

As for this clone: It differs at one base from a far larger clone, so likely a read error. In the same sample, other DNA sequences code for this CDR3. The chain joins TRBV7-9 to TRBJ2-7, with D hard to call. The CDR3 spans 11 residues. Germline CDR1 is SEHNR and CDR2 is FQNEAQ (reference sequence). Trimming pared 5 bases from V and 0 bases from J, leaving 2 bases between. The CDR3 DNA follows: TGTGCCAGCAGCCTCTCCTACGAGCAGTACTTC. Its translation is CASSLSYEQYF.

For the CDR3, the DNA is TGCGCCAGCAGCTTGGACAGGGAAGGTGAAAAACTGTTTTTT. Encoded protein: CASSLDREGEKLFF. The rearrangement joins TRBV5-1 to TRBJ1-4, with D maybe TRBD1 (6 bases). The CDR3 has 14 amino acids. V was shortened by 0 bases and J by 7 bases, with 10 bases between the two germline ends. Germline V gene lookup returns CDR1 SGHRS and CDR2 YFSETQ.

The J gene is TRBJ1-1, the V gene TRBV5-8; TRBD1 matches at 7 bases. CDR1 is SGHTS, CDR2 YDEGEE, per germline. The CDR3 loop spans 16 amino acids. Trimming took 0 bases from V and 0 from J; bases not matched to a gene: 5. The CDR3 is CASSLEGAAMNTEAFF. CDR3 bases: TGTGCCAGCAGCTTGGAGGGGGCCGCAATGAACACTGAAGCTTTCTTT.

The V gene is TRBV30, the J gene TRBJ1-4; tentatively, D is TRBD1 (5 bases). The CDR3 spans 18 residues. V was trimmed by 0 bases and J by 0 bases, leaving 17 bases between them. Germline CDR1 GTSNPN, CDR2 SVGIG (reference sequence). CDR3 loop: CAWSVLGGFGTTNEKLFF. The CDR3 DNA reads TGTGCCTGGAGTGTACTCGGGGGATTCGGAACAACTAATGAAAAACTGTTTTTT.

The chain combines TRBV11-2 with TRBJ1-2, with a tentative D call TRBD1 (5 bases). The germline V and J ends were trimmed by 1 base and 4 bases, with 10 bases remaining between them. Germline values: CDR1 SGHAT, CDR2 FQNNGV. The CDR3 runs to 14 residues. This chain's CDR3 is CASSLVRVAYGYTF. The CDR3 DNA sequence: TGTGCCAGCAGCTTAGTCAGGGTGGCCTATGGCTACACCTTC.

J is TRBJ1-1 and V is TRBV7-3; D call uncertain. The germline gives CDR1 SGHTA, CDR2 FQGTGA. V lost 2 bases to trimming and J lost 9 bases, with 13 bases between them. CDR3 length equals 13 residues. The CDR3 DNA follows: TGTGCCAGCAGCTTAGAGCTTCAGGCTCAAGCTTTCTTT. Translating gives CASSLELQAQAFF.

This rearrangement joins TRBV7-3 to TRBJ2-5; 9 bases agree with TRBD2. V dropped 4 bases and J dropped 7; count of bases not matched to a gene: 7. The CDR3 loop spans 14 amino acids. CDR1 SGHTA and CDR2 FQGTGA come from the germline V gene. CDR3 DNA sequence: TGTGCCAGCAGCTATAGCGGGGGAGAAGGGACCCAGTACTTC. Protein product: CASSYSGGEGTQYF.

The sample holds one count of this clone. V gene TRBV19 combines with J gene TRBJ2-1, with 15 bases fitting TRBD2. The CDR3 is made up of 16 amino acids. From germline, CDR1 is LNHDA and CDR2 SQIVND (reference sequence). Germline trimming cut 4 bases from V and 10 bases from J; bases unmatched to any gene: 8. CDR3 DNA: TGTGCCAGTAGTACCCCCTCCGGGACTAGCGGGAGGGAGCAGTTCTTC. As protein: CASSTPSGTSGREQFF.

The chain joins TRBV9 to TRBJ2-3, with D perhaps TRBD1 (6 bases). This CDR3 is built from 15 residues. The ends were cut back, 0 bases at V and 3 bases at J, with 11 bases in the middle. CDR1 is SGDLS, CDR2 YYNGEE, per germline. CDR3 in amino acids: CASSVGLGATDTQYF. The CDR3 DNA follows: TGTGCCAGCAGCGTAGGCCTGGGGGCGACAGATACGCAGTATTTT.

This clone was recorded a few times. The chain has TRBV18 and TRBJ2-2; D may be TRBD2 (5 bases). The CDR3 is 16 amino acids. CDR1 KGHSH and CDR2 LQKENI come from the germline V gene. Trimming pared 0 bases from V and 1 base from J, leaving 9 bases between. The CDR3 DNA is TGTGCCAGCTCACCACCGAGGGCTATGAACACCGGGGAGCTGTTTTTT. Protein product: CASSPPRAMNTGELFF.

The V and J genes are TRBV6-6 and TRBJ2-3; 13 bases align to TRBD2. V shed 6 bases, J shed 8 bases, and the junction held 8 bases outside the gene matches. There are 15 residues in the CDR3. Germline V gene sequence: CDR1 MNHNY, CDR2 SVGAGI (reference sequence). DNA for the CDR3: TGTGCCAGCAGACCCGGGACTAGCGGGGAAGGTACGCAGTATTTT. This sequence encodes CASRPGTSGEGTQYF.

This clone came up once. This chain connects TRBV5-1 to TRBJ2-7; D is perhaps TRBD2 (6 bases). The germline V gene has CDR1 SGHRS and CDR2 YFSETQ. This CDR3 region has 16 residues. Trimming cost V 0 bases and J 2 bases, with 15 bases left between them. The CDR3 reads CASSLGGTQTTYEQYF. CDR3 nucleotide sequence: TGCGCCAGCAGCTTGGGAGGGACTCAGACCACCTACGAGCAGTACTTC.

The CDR3 loop is CASSIVLTGPYGYTF. The CDR3 nucleotides read TGTGCCAGCAGTATCGTACTGACAGGGCCCTATGGCTACACCTTC. The chain joins TRBV28 to TRBJ1-2; the match to TRBD1 covers 7 bases. The CDR3 runs to 15 residues. Germline V CDR1 and CDR2: MDHEN, SYDVKM. V was pared by 5 bases and J by 4 bases, with 10 bases of the junction left unmatched.

This clone appeared a single time. The chain has TRBV18 and TRBJ2-7; tentative D call: TRBD1 (5 bases). The ends were cut back, 2 bases at V and 7 bases at J, with 21 bases in the middle. Per germline, CDR1 KGHSH and CDR2 LQKENI. The CDR3 runs to 16 residues. The DNA of the CDR3 is TGTGCCAGCTCACCATTCCCCCCCACAGGTCCTACGGAGCAGTACTTC. Translated, it gives CASSPFPPTGPTEQYF.

This clone came up a few times. This chain links TRBV19 with TRBJ1-3; D remains ambiguous. The CDR3 sequence is 16 residues long. V dropped 3 bases and J dropped 0 bases, with 12 bases sitting between them. Germline assignment: CDR1 LNHDA and CDR2 SQIVND (reference sequence). CDR3 nucleotide sequence: TGTGCCAGTAGTATTTCTAGTGAAGCCTCTGGAAACACCATATATTTT. Translation gives CASSISSEASGNTIYF.

The chain couples TRBV7-2 to TRBJ2-3; no firm D call. The germline V gene encodes CDR1 SGHTA and CDR2 FQGNSA. This CDR3 comprises 13 residues. V was clipped by 5 bases and J by 2 bases, with 8 bases between them. CDR3 amino acids: CASSTYNTDTQYF. The CDR3 bases are TGTGCCAGCAGCACGTACAACACAGATACGCAGTATTTT. The full variable domain, completed using reference TRBV7-2 and TRBJ2-3, is GAGVSQSPSNKVTEKGKDVELRCDPISGHTALYWYRQSLGQGLEFLIYFQGNSAPDKSGLPSDRFSAERTGGSVSTLTIQRTQQEDSAVYLCASSTYNTDTQYFGPGTRLTVL.